A single sample is the source of the 32 T cell receptor beta chains below, sequenced in a study of OX40 agonist ivuxolimab in advanced cancers. Some clones are missing from TCRdb's copy, which holds only in-frame ones; the method was immunoSEQ multiplex PCR. The sample consists of 72,000 or so clones, roughly 87% of them appearing once. Here the sequenced sample was CD4+ or CD8+ T cells sorted from blood, taken in a trial of the OX40 agonist ivuxolimab. The receptors were gathered from an adult with an advanced solid tumor such as melanoma, head and neck, liver or kidney cancer.

The chain is built from TRBV7-3 and TRBJ2-6, with D unclear. CDR1 SGHTA and CDR2 FQGTGA come from the germline V gene. This CDR3 spans 16 amino acids. V was clipped by 3 bases and J by 1 base, with 10 bases between them. The CDR3 DNA is TGTGCCAGCAGCTTGAGGCCCAGTTCTGGGGCCAACGTCCTGACTTTC. It yields the protein CASSLRPSSGANVLTF.

The rearrangement uses TRBV14 and TRBJ1-1; the D is unclear. The CDR3 length is 14 residues. CDR1 is SGHDN, CDR2 FVKESK, per germline. The V end was cut by 1 base, the J end by 2 bases, with 8 bases between. CDR3 protein: CASSQVGINTEAFF. The CDR3 nucleotides read TGTGCCAGCAGCCAAGTCGGTATTAACACTGAAGCTTTCTTT.

This chain uses TRBV5-1 with TRBJ2-1, with D possibly TRBD2 on 6 matching bases. Germline CDR1 is SGHRS and CDR2 is YFSETQ. The CDR3 runs to 14 residues. V was cut by 1 base and J by 4 bases, with 9 bases left in between. DNA of the CDR3: TGCGCCAGCAGCTTGACCGGGACTTACAATGAGCAGTTCTTC. Protein sequence: CASSLTGTYNEQFF. The full variable domain, rest sourced from reference TRBV5-1 and TRBJ2-1, is KAGVTQTPRYLIKTRGQQVTLSCSPISGHRSVSWYQQTPGQGLQFLFEYFSETQRNKGNFPGRFSGRQFSNSRSEMNVSTLELGDSALYLCASSLTGTYNEQFFGPGTRLTVL.

The V and J genes are TRBV30 and TRBJ2-1; D is perhaps TRBD1 (6 bases). Trimming left V 4 bases short and J 5 bases short, with 9 bases between. Germline V lookup: CDR1 GTSNPN, CDR2 SVGIG (reference sequence). The CDR3 extends over 12 amino acids. The CDR3 protein is CAWKDSNNEQFF. CDR3 DNA: TGTGCCTGGAAGGACAGTAACAATGAGCAGTTCTTC.

The chain is built from TRBV9 and TRBJ2-1, with 7 bases aligning to TRBD2. The J segment lost 9 bases and the V segment lost 4 bases, leaving 13 bases of the junction unmatched. The CDR3 runs to 15 residues. Germline values: CDR1 SGDLS, CDR2 YYNGEE. The CDR3 sequence is CASSSRGLGVGEQFF. The CDR3 DNA reads as TGTGCCAGCAGCTCCAGAGGACTAGGTGTAGGTGAGCAGTTCTTC.

The chain is built from TRBV7-8 and TRBJ2-1; D uncertain. The germline gives CDR1 SGHVS, CDR2 FQNEAQ. The CDR3 is 15 residues long. With 5 bases removed from V and 0 bases from J, the gap between germline ends came to 11 bases. CDR3 in amino acids: CASSHSWSSYNEQFF. The CDR3 nucleotides are TGTGCCAGCAGCCATAGCTGGAGCTCCTACAATGAGCAGTTCTTC.

This chain links TRBV19 with TRBJ1-5, with D tentatively TRBD1 (6 bases). This CDR3 is built from 16 residues. The ends were cut back, 7 bases at V and 3 bases at J, with 19 bases in the middle. Germline V CDR1 and CDR2: LNHDA, SQIVND (reference sequence). The CDR3 DNA sequence: TGTGCCAGTACCACTCAGCGCAGGGGCTACAATCAGCCCCAGCATTTT. It is translated as CASTTQRRGYNQPQHF.

The chain couples TRBV6-5 to TRBJ1-3, with 7 bases fitting TRBD1. V gave up 4 bases and J gave up 4 bases; unmatched junction bases: 7. This CDR3 has 15 amino acids. CDR1 and CDR2 (germline): MNHEY, SVGAGI. The CDR3 region is CASSFDRVSGNTIYF. The CDR3, as DNA: TGTGCCAGCAGTTTCGACAGGGTGTCCGGAAACACCATATATTTT.

The V call is TRBV6-5, the J call TRBJ1-1; D remains unclear. Germline loops: CDR1 MNHEY, CDR2 SVGAGI. This CDR3 spans 16 amino acids. Trimming removed 0 bases from V and 0 bases from J, with 11 bases in between. The CDR3 region has the DNA TGTGCCAGCAGTTACTCGAGCCCGGGCATGAACACTGAAGCTTTCTTT. Its translation: CASSYSSPGMNTEAFF.

This clone has a single count. V and J are TRBV18 and TRBJ2-3; 7 bases agree with TRBD2. Germline trimming cut 3 bases from V and 0 bases from J; bases unmatched to any gene: 3. Germline CDR1 KGHSH, CDR2 LQKENI. CDR3 length equals 15 residues. The DNA of the CDR3 is TGTGCCAGCTCACCCGAGCGGGGAAGCACAGATACGCAGTATTTT. Protein sequence: CASSPERGSTDTQYF.

The V and J genes are TRBV14 and TRBJ2-6; a weak D match, TRBD2 (6 bases). CDR3 length equals 15 residues. V gave up 4 bases and J gave up 3 bases, with 10 bases separating them. Per the germline V gene, CDR1 is SGHDN and CDR2 is FVKESK. This chain's CDR3 is CASSPSGVGANVLTF. DNA of the CDR3: TGTGCCAGCAGCCCCTCGGGGGTTGGGGCCAACGTCCTGACTTTC.

The chain recombines TRBV6-4 with TRBJ1-5; D is uncertain. The CDR3 covers 13 residues. Germline V CDR1 and CDR2: MRHNA, SNTAGT. The V gene lost 6 bases and the J gene lost 3 bases, with 9 bases spanning the gap. In DNA form, the CDR3 reads TGTGCCAGCAGCTTCGACTTCAATCAGCCCCAGCATTTT. This sequence encodes CASSFDFNQPQHF.

This clone was seen just once. This chain links TRBV5-4 with TRBJ2-7; 9 positions match TRBD1. The CDR3 runs to 15 residues. Per the germline V gene, CDR1 is SGHNT and CDR2 is YYREEE (reference sequence). Unmatched junction bases numbered 7, after V lost 0 bases and J lost 6 bases. As DNA, the CDR3 is TGTGCCAGCAGCTTGGCCGGACAGGGGAGCGGCGAGCAGTACTTC. Amino acid sequence: CASSLAGQGSGEQYF.

The chain couples TRBV4-1 to TRBJ2-5, with D uncertain. Trimming took 5 bases from V and 5 from J, leaving 18 bases between them. The CDR3 loop spans 15 amino acids. Germline loops: CDR1 MGHRA, CDR2 YSYEKL. CDR3 nucleotides: TGCGCCAGCAGCAACGGTCACGGGCTACTGGAGACCCAGTACTTC. The encoded protein is CASSNGHGLLETQYF.

This sequence joins TRBV9 and TRBJ2-1, with 8 bases identical to TRBD2. CDR3 length equals 13 residues. The germline CDR1 and CDR2 sequences are SGDLS and YYNGEE. V was clipped by 4 bases and J by 5 bases; unmatched bases: 2. CDR3 sequence (DNA): TGTGCCAGCAGCCCCGGGAGGGACAATGAGCAGTTCTTC. Translation: CASSPGRDNEQFF.

The rearrangement links TRBV7-3 to TRBJ2-5, with D unclear. The CDR3 loop spans 13 amino acids. From germline, CDR1 is SGHTA and CDR2 FQGTGA. V lost 5 bases, J lost 2 bases, and 9 bases lay in between. The chain's CDR3 is CASSPGFQETQYF. The CDR3 region has the DNA TGTGCCAGCAGCCCCGGGTTTCAAGAGACCCAGTACTTC.

The CDR3 DNA is TGTGCCAGCAGCAAAGTAGAGGACAGGGGACGGGACACCGGGGAGCTGTTTTTT. Translated, it gives CASSKVEDRGRDTGELFF. The chain combines TRBV21-1 with TRBJ2-2; the table's D call, TRBD1, has no DNA check behind it. TRBV21-1 represents a pseudogene. This CDR3 spans 18 amino acids.

The chain recombines TRBV11-2 with TRBJ1-1, with 10 positions matching TRBD1. V lost 5 bases, J lost 7 bases, and 7 bases stayed unmatched. This CDR3 comprises 14 residues. CDR1 and CDR2 (germline): SGHAT, FQNNGV. This chain's CDR3 is CASSPTGGAGEAFF. The CDR3 nucleotides are TGTGCCAGCAGCCCGACAGGGGGCGCGGGTGAAGCTTTCTTT.

The V and J genes are TRBV13 and TRBJ1-4; no reliable D call. The V end was cut by 3 bases, the J end by 5 bases, with 13 bases between. The V gene's germline CDR1 is PRHDT and CDR2 FYEKMQ (reference sequence). This CDR3 spans 15 amino acids. This CDR3 is CASSLKQTKNEKLFF. In DNA, the CDR3 is TGTGCCAGCAGCTTGAAACAAACTAAAAATGAAAAACTGTTTTTT.

The chain recombines TRBV2 with TRBJ1-4; perhaps TRBD1 as D (6 bases). Germline values: CDR1 SNHLY, CDR2 FYNNEI. V was shortened by 7 bases and J by 6 bases, with 12 bases between the two germline ends. The CDR3 covers 13 residues. DNA of the CDR3: TGTGCCAGCAAGGGGGGAATCGATGAAAAACTGTTTTTT. Translating gives CASKGGIDEKLFF.

This rearrangement joins TRBV11-1 to TRBJ2-3, with 10 bases identical to TRBD2. The CDR3 has 17 amino acids. The germline V gene encodes CDR1 SGHAT and CDR2 FQDESV (reference sequence). V trimming: 1 base; J trimming: 5 bases; junction bases outside the gene matches: 9. CDR3 in amino acids: CASSLGILAGELDTQYF. In nucleotides, the CDR3 is TGTGCCAGCAGCTTAGGGATTCTAGCGGGAGAACTAGATACGCAGTATTTT.

This chain joins TRBV4-1 and TRBJ2-5; 12 bases match TRBD2. Trimming at V came to 1 base and at J to 7 bases, leaving 10 bases not matched to a gene. The CDR3 loop spans 17 amino acids. CDR1 is MGHRA, CDR2 YSYEKL, per germline. CDR3 in DNA: TGCGCCAGCAGCCAAGGGGCCGGACTAGCGGGAATCGGGACCCAGTACTTC. This encodes CASSQGAGLAGIGTQYF.

This clone appeared once. The chain combines TRBV14 with TRBJ2-5; 9 bases align to TRBD2. The J segment lost 2 bases and the V segment lost 1 base, leaving 2 bases of the junction unmatched. The CDR3 is made up of 15 amino acids. Germline lookup yields CDR1 SGHDN and CDR2 FVKESK. The CDR3 DNA reads as TGTGCCAGCAGCCAAGCCCTAGCGGGACAAGAGACCCAGTACTTC. It encodes CASSQALAGQETQYF.

V gene TRBV28 combines with J gene TRBJ2-5; D may correspond to TRBD1 or TRBD2 (5 bases each). Per the germline V gene, CDR1 is MDHEN and CDR2 is SYDVKM. Trimming shortened V by 3 bases and J by 6 bases, and 23 bases separated the two germline ends. The CDR3 is 17 amino acids. CDR3 amino acids: CASSFGGGGKAKKTQYF. CDR3 DNA sequence: TGTGCCAGCAGTTTTGGGGGTGGGGGTAAGGCTAAAAAGACCCAGTACTTC. The variable domain in full, completed from reference TRBV28 and TRBJ2-5, reads DVKVTQSSRYLVKRTGEKVFLECVQDMDHENMFWYRQDPGLGLRLIYFSYDVKMKEKGDIPEGYSVSREKKERFSLILESASTNQTSMYLCASSFGGGGKAKKTQYFGPGTRLLVL.

The table lists this clone with a few counts. This rearrangement joins TRBV7-2 to TRBJ1-1, with D uncertain. Looked up from germline, CDR1 is SGHTA and CDR2 is FQGNSA. V lost 1 base to trimming and J lost 5 bases, with 14 bases between them. CDR3 length: 15 amino acids. The CDR3 spells CASSLVGGVRTEAFF. The CDR3 region has the DNA TGTGCCAGCAGCTTAGTAGGTGGGGTGAGGACTGAAGCTTTCTTT.

The rearrangement joins TRBV11-2 to TRBJ2-3, with 7 nucleotides matching TRBD2. V lost 4 bases and J lost 9; bases outside the gene matches: 4. CDR1 and CDR2 (germline): SGHAT, FQNNGV. The CDR3 length is 12 residues. CDR3 bases: TGTGCCAGCAGCTCCCAAGCGGGAACGCAGTATTTT. Translated: CASSSQAGTQYF.

This sequence joins TRBV7-2 and TRBJ1-1; 7 nucleotides align to TRBD1. This CDR3 is built from 13 residues. V gave up 6 bases and J gave up 0 bases; unmatched junction bases: 1. The germline V gene has CDR1 SGHTA and CDR2 FQGNSA. CDR3 in DNA: TGTGCCAGCAGGGGACAGCTGAACACTGAAGCTTTCTTT. The encoded protein is CASRGQLNTEAFF.

The chain carries TRBV5-4 and TRBJ1-1; maybe TRBD1 (5 bases). The CDR3 length is 17 residues. Germline V gene data show CDR1 as SGHNT and CDR2 as YYREEE (reference sequence). Trimming pared 4 bases from V and 3 bases from J, leaving 22 bases between. This chain's CDR3 is CASSIPPGTGWDTEAFF. The CDR3 nucleotides are TGTGCCAGCAGCATACCCCCCGGGACGGGGTGGGACACTGAAGCTTTCTTT.

This clone was observed a single time. V usage is TRBV6-5 and J usage is TRBJ2-7; 7 nucleotides match TRBD1. The germline V gene has CDR1 MNHEY and CDR2 SVGAGI. The CDR3 is 15 residues long. J lost 0 bases, V lost 5 bases, and 7 bases had no gene match. CDR3 loop: CASSATGQFSYEQYF. In DNA, the CDR3 is TGTGCCAGCAGTGCGACGGGACAGTTCTCCTACGAGCAGTACTTC.

The genes are TRBV29-1 and TRBJ2-3; 13 bases agree with TRBD2. With 6 bases clipped from V and 4 bases from J, the junction kept 7 bases outside the gene matches. CDR1 is SQVTM and CDR2 is ANQGSEA in the germline V gene. CDR3 length: 15 amino acids. For the CDR3, the DNA is TGCAGCGTCGTTGGCGGGACTAGCGGGGCAGATACGCAGTATTTT. Protein sequence: CSVVGGTSGADTQYF.

This clone was seen a single time. This sequence joins TRBV5-6 and TRBJ2-1; either TRBD1 or TRBD2 may supply D (5 bases each). Germline lookup yields CDR1 SGHDT and CDR2 YYEEEE. The CDR3 runs to 15 residues. Trimming took off 3 bases at V and 6 bases at J, with 16 bases between the two ends. The CDR3 sequence: CASSWTGTLLNEQFF. CDR3 in DNA: TGTGCCAGCAGCTGGACCGGGACGCTACTCAATGAGCAGTTCTTC.

The V call is TRBV19, the J call TRBJ2-2, with D uncertain. With 2 bases removed from V and 6 bases from J, the gap between germline ends came to 7 bases. This CDR3 region has 13 residues. CDR1 and CDR2 (germline): LNHDA, SQIVND (reference sequence). In nucleotides, the CDR3 is TGTGCCAGTAGTATAAAAAGTCCCGGGGAGCTGTTTTTT. Amino acids: CASSIKSPGELFF.